Listed here are 27 T cell receptor beta chains from one sample, sequenced in a study of regulatory T cells in long-lasting Graves disease. Assembly of TCR beta libraries relied on iRepertoire HTBI primers together with Arm-PCR of CDR3 regions. TCRdb fed the multiplex PCR reads into MiXCR, producing one record per CDR3 protein. The sample lists roughly 500,000 distinct CDR3 sequences, roughly 13% occurring once. Stated time point: newly diagnosed GD, antithyroid drugs for less than 3 months. Scientists built the TCR library using RNA that was extracted from PBMCs. This sample was shared with a second study, whose subject was T cells in Graves' hyperthyroidism and ophthalmopathy.

The source material was peripheral blood mononuclear cells (PBMCs), sampled at new diagnosis, from a patient treated with antithyroid drugs. The origin of the receptors is a man between 25 and 39 years old with Graves disease.

The chain couples TRBV7-3 to TRBJ2-2, with D possibly being TRBD1 or TRBD2 (5 bases each). CDR1 SGHTA and CDR2 FQGTGA come from the germline V gene. Trimming pared 6 bases from V and 4 bases from J, leaving 9 bases between. The CDR3 has 13 amino acids. CDR3 in amino acids: CASRGRFTGELFF. CDR3 coding DNA: TGTGCCAGCAGGGGACGCTTCACCGGGGAGCTGTTTTTT.

At least ten counts were recorded for this clonotype. The rearrangement joins TRBV6-1 to TRBJ2-1; 7 nucleotides match TRBD2. Germline V gene data show CDR1 as MNHNS and CDR2 as SASEGT. The CDR3 has 14 amino acids. V lost 6 bases and J lost 4; bases outside the gene matches: 6. CDR3 loop: CASRSSGTYNEQFF. The CDR3 nucleotides read TGTGCCAGCAGGTCAAGCGGGACTTACAATGAGCAGTTCTTC.

In this sample, this clonotype turned up many times. The rearrangement uses TRBV3-1 and TRBJ2-1, with 10 bases lining up with TRBD2. V lost 6 bases to trimming and J lost 4 bases; unmatched junction nucleotides: 6. Germline assignment: CDR1 LGHDT and CDR2 YNNKEL (reference sequence). This CDR3 spans 15 amino acids. CDR3 amino acids: CASSLTTSGYNEQFF. CDR3 nucleotides: TGTGCCAGCAGTCTAACGACTAGCGGGTACAATGAGCAGTTCTTC.

This clonotype showed up many times. This chain connects TRBV5-1 to TRBJ1-4, with D possibly being TRBD1 (6 bases). Germline V lookup: CDR1 SGHRS, CDR2 YFSETQ. Trimming took off 3 bases at V and 3 bases at J, with 12 bases between the two ends. The CDR3 totals 15 residues. The CDR3 protein is CASSSGASANEKLFF. CDR3 bases: TGCGCCAGCAGCTCGGGGGCCAGTGCTAATGAAAAACTGTTTTTT. The whole variable domain, remainder taken from reference TRBV5-1 and TRBJ1-4, is KAGVTQTPRYLIKTRGQQVTLSCSPISGHRSVSWYQQTPGQGLQFLFEYFSETQRNKGNFPGRFSGRQFSNSRSEMNVSTLELGDSALYLCASSSGASANEKLFFGSGTQLSVL.

Many counts were recorded for this clonotype. The chain couples TRBV7-2 to TRBJ2-3; possible D gene TRBD2, 6 bases. The DNA end is a closer match to TRBJ2-5, so the J assignment may be wrong. Germline loops: CDR1 SGHTA, CDR2 FQGNSA. The CDR3 covers 14 residues. In DNA, the CDR3 is TGTGCCAGCAGCTTAGTGGGACTTAGAGGTATCCAGTACTTC. Its protein is CASSLVGLRGIQYF.

This clonotype was seen more than once but under ten times. The chain links TRBV9 to TRBJ2-1; a weak D match, TRBD2 (7 bases). The germline V gene has CDR1 SGDLS and CDR2 YYNGEE. The length of the CDR3 is 15 residues. V lost 4 bases to trimming and J lost 4 bases, with 15 bases between them. DNA of the CDR3: TGTGCCAGCAGCCAGAGGGGGGGGGATTACAATGAGCAGTTCTTC. Encoded protein: CASSQRGGDYNEQFF.

This clonotype was counted ten times or more. The V gene is TRBV2, the J gene TRBJ2-1, with D unresolved. This CDR3 is built from 15 residues. Germline assignment: CDR1 SNHLY and CDR2 FYNNEI. Trimming shortened V by 6 bases and J by 0 bases, and 12 bases separated the two germline ends. Here the CDR3 reads CASRTEGGSYNEQFF. DNA of the CDR3: TGTGCCAGCAGGACGGAAGGTGGCTCCTACAATGAGCAGTTCTTC.

This clonotype was picked up many times. The chain uses TRBV29-1 and TRBJ1-1; 7 nucleotides line up with TRBD1. J gave up 10 bases and V 7 bases, and 9 bases lay outside the gene matches. Germline CDR1 is SQVTM and CDR2 is ANQGSEA. The CDR3 sequence is 11 residues long. The CDR3 reads CSARTGPSAFF. CDR3 nucleotides: TGCAGCGCTCGGACAGGCCCCTCAGCTTTCTTT.

This clonotype was counted at least ten times. The gene calls are TRBV7-8 and TRBJ2-1, with TRBD2 matching over 12 bases. CDR3 length equals 16 residues. The germline V gene has CDR1 SGHVS and CDR2 FQNEAQ. Losses at the gene ends were 4 bases for V and 10 bases for J; bases not matched to a gene: 11. This chain's CDR3 is CASSSGTSGPRREQFF. The CDR3 DNA reads as TGTGCCAGCAGCTCCGGGACTAGCGGGCCCCGACGGGAGCAGTTCTTC.

The chain has TRBV18 and TRBJ1-5; 7 positions match TRBD1. The CDR3 runs to 17 residues. Germline CDR1 KGHSH, CDR2 LQKENI. V was clipped by 4 bases and J by 0 bases; unmatched bases: 9. DNA for the CDR3: TGTGCCAGCTCACAGACAGGGACCGGGGTTAGCAATCAGCCCCAGCATTTT. This gives the protein CASSQTGTGVSNQPQHF. Looking up the rest from reference TRBV18 and TRBJ1-5 gives the full variable domain: NAGVMQNPRHLVRRRGQEARLRCSPMKGHSHVYWYRQLPEEGLKFMVYLQKENIIDESGMPKERFSAEFPKEGPSILRIQQVVRGDSAAYFCASSQTGTGVSNQPQHFGDGTRLSIL.

V gene TRBV29-1 combines with J gene TRBJ1-2; TRBD1 matches 8 bases. This CDR3 spans 14 amino acids. The junction had 7 bases not matched to a gene; V was cut back by 7 bases and J by 0 bases. Germline CDR1 and CDR2: SQVTM and ANQGSEA. In DNA, the CDR3 is TGCAGCGCAGGGACAGGTAGCCCTAACTATGGCTACACCTTC. The encoded protein is CSAGTGSPNYGYTF. The full variable domain, completed using reference TRBV29-1 and TRBJ1-2, is SAVISQKPSRDICQRGTSLTIQCQVDSQVTMMFWYRQQPGQSLTLIATANQGSEATYESGFVIDKFPISRPNLTFSTLTVSNMSPEDSSIYLCSAGTGSPNYGYTFGSGTRLTVV.

This clonotype has a count of ten or more. V and J are TRBV7-8 and TRBJ1-1; D uncertain. Trimming shortened V by 2 bases and J by 4 bases, and 11 bases separated the two germline ends. The CDR3 has 14 amino acids. CDR1 SGHVS and CDR2 FQNEAQ come from the germline V gene. This chain's CDR3 is CASSLMIAGTEAFF. CDR3 bases: TGTGCCAGCAGCTTAATGATTGCGGGCACTGAAGCTTTCTTT.

V gene TRBV5-6 combines with J gene TRBJ2-1; 11 bases are shared with TRBD2. With V trimmed by 3 bases and J by 3 bases, 5 bases remained unmatched. The CDR3 is 16 residues long. Looked up from germline, CDR1 is SGHDT and CDR2 is YYEEEE. The chain's CDR3 is CASSSGTSGLYNEQFF. CDR3 DNA: TGTGCCAGCAGCTCCGGGACTAGCGGCCTCTACAATGAGCAGTTCTTC.

This clonotype was detected ten times or more. J is TRBJ1-1 and V is TRBV2; D is unresolved. From germline, CDR1 is SNHLY and CDR2 FYNNEI. The CDR3 length is 13 residues. V was cut by 6 bases and J by 0 bases, with 8 bases left in between. The CDR3, as DNA: TGTGCCAGCAGCCAAGAGATGAACACTGAAGCTTTCTTT. This sequence encodes CASSQEMNTEAFF. Supplemented by reference TRBV2 and TRBJ1-1, the full variable domain reads EPEVTQTPSHQVTQMGQEVILRCVPISNHLYFYWYRQILGQKVEFLVSFYNNEISEKSEIFDDQFSVERPDGSNFTLKIRSTKLEDSAMYFCASSQEMNTEAFFGQGTRLTVV.

A remark on this clonotype: This could be a read error, since a much larger clone is one nucleotide away. For the CDR3, the DNA is TGTGCCTGGAAATCCAATGAGCAGTTCTTC. This codes for CAWKSNEQFF. The chain has TRBV30 and TRBJ2-1; D remains unclear. Germline-derived CDR1 and CDR2 are GTSNPN and SVGIG (reference sequence). The CDR3 totals 10 residues. The germline V and J ends were trimmed by 4 bases and 6 bases, with 4 bases remaining between them. The full variable domain, its missing parts supplied by reference TRBV30 and TRBJ2-1, is SQTIHQWPATLVQPVGSPLSLECTVEGTSNPNLYWYRQAAGRGLQLLFYSVGIGQISSEVPQNLSASRPQDRQFILSSKKLLLSDSGFYLCAWKSNEQFFGPGTRLTVL.

This clonotype was seen many times. The rearrangement links TRBV9 to TRBJ2-1; weak D call: TRBD2 (5 bases). The germline V gene encodes CDR1 SGDLS and CDR2 YYNGEE. This CDR3 region has 15 residues. Trimming left V 0 bases short and J 4 bases short, with 11 bases between. In nucleotides, the CDR3 is TGTGCCAGCAGCGTAGGGGCGGGCAAGTACAATGAGCAGTTCTTC. Its translation is CASSVGAGKYNEQFF.

This clonotype was seen many times. The rearrangement links TRBV12-3 or TRBV12-4 to TRBJ2-1; D is possibly TRBD1 (5 bases). The CDR3 totals 17 residues. Trimming cost V 3 bases and J 1 base, with 16 bases left between them. The CDR3 DNA sequence: TGTGCCAGCAGTTTGGTTACAGGCCTCATATCCTACAATGAGCAGTTCTTC. Translating it yields CASSLVTGLISYNEQFF.

Only one count was recorded for this clonotype. The chain couples TRBV7-2 to TRBJ1-1; the D gene is possibly TRBD1 (5 bases). The CDR3 length is 14 residues. Germline loops: CDR1 SGHTA, CDR2 FQGNSA. Trimming took off 7 bases at V and 2 bases at J, with 14 bases between the two ends. The CDR3 region is CASKPTGLNTEAFF. CDR3 bases: TGTGCCAGCAAACCTACAGGTCTTAACACTGAAGCTTTCTTT. The full variable domain, with the rest looked up from reference TRBV7-2 and TRBJ1-1, is GAGVSQSPSNKVTEKGKDVELRCDPISGHTALYWYRQSLGQGLEFLIYFQGNSAPDKSGLPSDRFSAERTGGSVSTLTIQRTQQEDSAVYLCASKPTGLNTEAFFGQGTRLTVV.

The gene calls are TRBV3-1 and TRBJ2-7; D not certain. The V end lost 6 bases, the J end lost 3 bases, and 18 bases lay between the germline ends. The CDR3 spans 15 residues. Germline assignment: CDR1 LGHDT and CDR2 YNNKEL (reference sequence). The CDR3 loop is CASRRTSLGGYEQYF. CDR3 nucleotides: TGTGCCAGCAGACGGACCTCTCTAGGTGGCTACGAGCAGTACTTC.

This clonotype appeared many times. This chain joins TRBV12-3 or TRBV12-4 and TRBJ2-1; 10 positions match TRBD2. V was clipped by 5 bases and J by 7 bases; unmatched bases: 5. CDR3 length equals 14 residues. CDR3 sequence reads: CASSHEGLANEQFF. As DNA, the CDR3 is TGTGCCAGCAGTCACGAGGGACTAGCGAATGAGCAGTTCTTC.

In the case of this clonotype: One junction end does not reproduce the germline sequence, and a read error may be involved. The chain links TRBV7-8 to TRBJ1-6; 8 bases line up with TRBD1. The germline gives CDR1 SGHVS, CDR2 FQNEAQ. The CDR3 has 15 residues. The CDR3 loop reads CASSSYDRGNSPLHF. The CDR3 coding sequence is TGCGCCAGCAGTTCATATGACAGGGGTAATTCACCCCTCCACTTT.

Many counts were recorded for this clonotype. The chain couples TRBV12-5 to TRBJ2-5; TRBD2 agrees at 11 bases. The V gene's germline CDR1 is LGHNT and CDR2 FRNRAP. The CDR3 spans 17 residues. V lost 1 base to trimming and J lost 5 bases; unmatched junction nucleotides: 9. In DNA, the CDR3 is TGTGCTAGTGGTTTGGGACGACTAGCGGGAAGGAGGGAGACCCAGTACTTC. Protein sequence: CASGLGRLAGRRETQYF.

On this clonotype itself: It may be a read error: a sequence one base away is much more abundant. This sequence joins TRBV2 and TRBJ1-2; TRBD1 matches 8 bases. The V gene's germline CDR1 is SNHLY and CDR2 FYNNEI. The CDR3 consists of 13 residues. The junction had 5 bases not matched to a gene; V was cut back by 8 bases and J by 3 bases. DNA for the CDR3: TGTGCCAGCCAGACAGGGGAAGACTATGGCTACACCTTC. This translates into CASQTGEDYGYTF.

The chain has TRBV7-2 and TRBJ2-1, with a weak D call TRBD2 (6 bases). V lost 6 bases and J 6 bases, leaving 15 bases between the germline ends. Germline loops: CDR1 SGHTA, CDR2 FQGNSA. The CDR3 contains 14 residues. DNA of the CDR3: TGTGCCAGCAGTGGGGCGGGACCTCTCAATGAGCAGTTCTTC. As protein: CASSGAGPLNEQFF.

The chain carries TRBV28 and TRBJ1-4; D call uncertain. Trimming removed 6 bases from V and 6 bases from J, with 8 bases in between. The CDR3 sequence is 12 residues long. CDR1 is MDHEN and CDR2 is SYDVKM in the germline V gene. CDR3 nucleotide sequence: TGTGCCAGCAGCCTTAAACATGAAAAACTGTTTTTT. Translating gives CASSLKHEKLFF.

Concerning this clonotype: A junction boundary mismatches the germline segment, possibly from a read error. V usage is TRBV3-1 and J usage is TRBJ2-7; the D is unclear. Looked up from germline, CDR1 is LGHDT and CDR2 is YNNKEL (reference sequence). The CDR3 is made up of 11 amino acids. The CDR3, as DNA: TGTGCCAGCAGCCGGGAATACGGGCAGTACTTC. Protein: CASSREYGQYF.

A note on this clonotype: The final CDR3 position lacks the conserved phenylalanine or tryptophan, pointing to a likely read error. V gene TRBV15 combines with J gene TRBJ2-3; 7 bases align to TRBD1. Germline V gives CDR1 LNHNV, CDR2 YYDKDF (reference sequence). This CDR3 has 19 amino acids. V trimming: 0 bases; J trimming: 7 bases; junction bases outside the gene matches: 19. In DNA, the CDR3 is TGTGCCACCAGCAGAGAAGCACAGGGGTTAGGGGGAGCCCCTAATACGCAGTATGTT. As protein: CATSREAQGLGGAPNTQYV.